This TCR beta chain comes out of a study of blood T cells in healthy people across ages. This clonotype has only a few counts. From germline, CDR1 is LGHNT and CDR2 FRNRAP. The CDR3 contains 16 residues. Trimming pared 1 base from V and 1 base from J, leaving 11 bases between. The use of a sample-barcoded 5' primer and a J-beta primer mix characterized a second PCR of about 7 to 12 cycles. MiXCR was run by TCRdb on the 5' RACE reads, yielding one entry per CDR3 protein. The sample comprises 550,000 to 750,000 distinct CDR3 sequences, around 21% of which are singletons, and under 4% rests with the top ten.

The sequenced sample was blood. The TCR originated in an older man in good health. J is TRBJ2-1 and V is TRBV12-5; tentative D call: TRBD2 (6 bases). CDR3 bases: TGTGCTAGTGGTTTGGCGACTAGTTTATCCTACAATGAGCAGTTCTTC. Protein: CASGLATSLSYNEQFF.